Each of the 31 T cell receptor beta chains below was sequenced from the same sample in a study of T cells in Graves' hyperthyroidism and ophthalmopathy. The investigators amplified TCR beta CDR3 regions from RNA transcripts. The TCR CDR3 was amplified in a first-round RT-PCR using the HTBI primer set. TCRdb ran MiXCR on the multiplex PCR reads and lists one entry per CDR3 protein. The profile covers a few hundred thousand distinct CDR3 sequences, with 17% appearing a single time and roughly 18% taken by the ten largest. Input material: blood. The source is a woman aged 18-29 years with Graves' ophthalmopathy.

This clonotype was counted between two and nine times. The CDR3 protein is CASSQSRGTGAYGYTF. In nucleotides, the CDR3 is TGTGCCAGCAGCCAATCCCGGGGCACAGGCGCCTATGGCTACACCTTC. V is TRBV16 and J is TRBJ1-2; D is possibly TRBD1 (5 bases). V lost 0 bases and J lost 4, with 15 bases in between. The CDR3 has 16 amino acids. Germline assignment: CDR1 KGHSY and CDR2 FQNENV.

This clonotype was found many times. The chain combines TRBV12-3 or TRBV12-4 with TRBJ2-7; 8 bases fit TRBD2. V lost 6 bases and J lost 5; bases outside the gene matches: 9. CDR3 length: 14 residues. CDR3 nucleotides: TGTGCCAGCAGCGAGGCGGCGGGGGGCGACGAGCAGTACTTC. Amino acid sequence: CASSEAAGGDEQYF.

The chain recombines TRBV7-8 with TRBJ1-6; D call uncertain. V was clipped by 4 bases and J by 0 bases, with 7 bases between them. Germline CDR1 and CDR2: SGHVS and FQNEAQ. The CDR3 has 15 amino acids. CDR3 in amino acids: CASSSSDSYNSPLHF. CDR3 DNA: TGTGCCAGCAGCTCCTCAGACTCCTATAATTCACCCCTCCACTTT.

The rearrangement uses TRBV14 and TRBJ2-4, with 7 positions matching TRBD2. The CDR3 sequence is 13 residues long. Per germline, CDR1 SGHDN and CDR2 FVKESK. After removal of 5 bases from V and 9 bases from J, the junction contained 7 bases not matched to a gene. CDR3 region: CASSIGGLSIQYF. The CDR3 DNA reads TGTGCCAGCAGCATCGGGGGGTTGAGCATTCAGTACTTC.

V and J are TRBV6-1 and TRBJ2-1; 9 bases map to TRBD2. Trimming at V came to 6 bases and at J to 10 bases, leaving 4 bases not matched to a gene. The CDR3 spans 12 residues. Germline V gene data show CDR1 as MNHNS and CDR2 as SASEGT. The CDR3 DNA is TGTGCCAGCAGAAGACTAGCGGAGGAGCAGTTCTTC. It encodes CASRRLAEEQFF.

This clonotype was recorded many times. J is TRBJ2-7 and V is TRBV11-2; a possible D gene is TRBD1 (5 bases). Germline lookup yields CDR1 SGHAT and CDR2 FQNNGV. The CDR3 sequence is 13 residues long. Trimming took 5 bases from V and 6 from J, leaving 14 bases between them. The CDR3 is CASSQGVSSEQYF. The CDR3 DNA reads as TGTGCCAGCAGCCAAGGGGTAAGCTCCGAGCAGTACTTC.

This clonotype turned up a few times. The chain employs TRBV29-1 and TRBJ1-2; 8 bases are a match to TRBD1. CDR1 is SQVTM, CDR2 ANQGSEA, per germline. The CDR3 is made up of 13 amino acids. The J segment lost 3 bases and the V segment lost 3 bases, leaving 3 bases of the junction unmatched. CDR3 protein: CSVEDRADYGYTF. CDR3 DNA sequence: TGCAGCGTTGAGGACAGGGCTGACTATGGCTACACCTTC.

This clonotype was detected many times. The chain has TRBV10-3 and TRBJ1-5; the D gene is possibly TRBD1 (5 bases). Trimming took off 7 bases at V and 0 bases at J, with 13 bases between the two ends. The CDR3 has 15 residues. Germline assignment: CDR1 ENHRY and CDR2 SYGVKD. DNA for the CDR3: TGTGCCATCACCGAGGACAACCATAGCAATCAGCCCCAGCATTTT. Its translation is CAITEDNHSNQPQHF.

In DNA form, the CDR3 reads TGTGCCAGCAGCGGGTCCAAGGAGTCGCTCAAGAGACCCCAGTACTTC. It codes for CASSGSKESLKRPQYF. V is TRBV25-1 and J is TRBJ2-5; D gene ambiguous. Between the trimmed V and J ends, which lost 6 bases and 9 bases, there was a span of 26 bases. Germline CDR1 reads MGHDK; CDR2 reads SYGVNS. The CDR3 extends over 16 amino acids.

This clonotype has a count of ten or more. This chain uses TRBV3-1 with TRBJ1-5; D is unclear. The CDR3 is 14 residues long. The V gene lost 3 bases and the J gene lost 0 bases, with 6 bases spanning the gap. Germline values: CDR1 LGHDT, CDR2 YNNKEL (reference sequence). The CDR3 here is CASSQGPSNQPQHF. As DNA, the CDR3 is TGTGCCAGCAGCCAGGGTCCTAGCAATCAGCCCCAGCATTTT.

This clonotype has just a few counts. V is TRBV27 and J is TRBJ1-1, with D hard to call. V gave up 6 bases and J gave up 4 bases, with 12 bases separating them. The CDR3 has 13 residues. The germline gives CDR1 MNHEY, CDR2 SMNVEV (reference sequence). CDR3 nucleotides: TGTGCCAGCAGAACAGTGGGCGCCACTGAAGCTTTCTTT. Protein sequence: CASRTVGATEAFF.

This clonotype was counted a few times. The V and J genes are TRBV6-2 or TRBV6-3 and TRBJ1-1, with D perhaps TRBD1 (5 bases). Germline lookup yields CDR1 MNHEY and CDR2 SVGEGT. The CDR3 has 14 residues. The ends were cut back, 6 bases at V and 1 base at J, with 12 bases in the middle. The CDR3 nucleotides read TGTGCCAGCAGAAGGGACTCCGGGAACACTGAAGCTTTCTTT. Protein sequence: CASRRDSGNTEAFF.

This clonotype was detected ten times or more. V gene TRBV7-9 combines with J gene TRBJ2-7; D is possibly TRBD1 (6 bases). Germline CDR1 SEHNR, CDR2 FQNEAQ (reference sequence). This CDR3 spans 15 amino acids. Between the trimmed V and J ends, which lost 7 bases and 2 bases, there was a span of 18 bases. This CDR3 reads CASTPGSGHTYEQYF. The CDR3 DNA is TGTGCCAGCACCCCAGGGTCGGGACACACCTACGAGCAGTACTTC.

The chain recombines TRBV27 with TRBJ2-4; no firm D call. This CDR3 is built from 16 residues. Trimming shortened V by 3 bases and J by 6 bases, and 18 bases separated the two germline ends. Looked up from germline, CDR1 is MNHEY and CDR2 is SMNVEV (reference sequence). CDR3 amino acids: CASSFRPVTPPNIQYF. The DNA of the CDR3 is TGTGCCAGCAGTTTTCGGCCTGTAACCCCCCCAAACATTCAGTACTTC.

The gene calls are TRBV27 and TRBJ2-3; D ambiguous. The germline gives CDR1 MNHEY, CDR2 SMNVEV (reference sequence). Trimming shortened V by 5 bases and J by 8 bases, and 11 bases separated the two germline ends. CDR3 length equals 12 residues. Here the CDR3 DNA reads TGTGCCAGCAGTCCAGACGCGGTTACGCAGTATTTT. It specifies CASSPDAVTQYF.

This clonotype was picked up many times. The gene calls are TRBV3-1 and TRBJ2-3, with TRBD1 matching over 8 bases. Germline CDR1 and CDR2: LGHDT and YNNKEL (reference sequence). J lost 2 bases, V lost 2 bases, and 3 bases had no gene match. The CDR3 contains 15 residues. Here the CDR3 DNA reads TGTGCCAGCAGCCAACATCAGGGGGCCACAGATACGCAGTATTTT. It yields the protein CASSQHQGATDTQYF.

This clonotype came up a few times. The rearrangement joins TRBV7-9 to TRBJ1-2; D not resolved. This CDR3 region has 14 residues. The V gene lost 2 bases and the J gene lost 4 bases, with 11 bases spanning the gap. Germline lookup yields CDR1 SEHNR and CDR2 FQNEAQ (reference sequence). CDR3 region: CASSLKGLTYGYTF. The CDR3 DNA follows: TGTGCCAGCAGCTTAAAGGGTCTGACCTATGGCTACACCTTC.

V usage is TRBV29-1 and J usage is TRBJ2-4; D remains ambiguous. The CDR3 length is 14 residues. The germline V gene encodes CDR1 SQVTM and CDR2 ANQGSEA. Trimming stripped 2 bases from V and 0 bases from J, with 8 bases between. The DNA for the CDR3 is TGCAGCGTTGAAAGGCCACTAGCCAAAAACATTCAGTACTTC. Amino acid sequence: CSVERPLAKNIQYF.

Remarks on this clonotype: Its ends do not fully match the called genes, so a read error is possible. The rearrangement joins TRBV27 to TRBJ2-7; 11 bases map to TRBD2. The CDR3 consists of 15 residues. Germline CDR1 reads MNHEY; CDR2 reads SMNVEV (reference sequence). Written as DNA, the CDR3 is TGTGCCTGCAGTTTATCTGGACTAGCGGGCTACGAGCAGTACTTC. It translates to CACSLSGLAGYEQYF.

This clonotype appeared many times. V gene TRBV2 combines with J gene TRBJ2-7; TRBD1 aligns across 9 bases. The CDR3 runs 14 residues. Germline assignment: CDR1 SNHLY and CDR2 FYNNEI. J was trimmed by 3 bases and V by 8 bases; bases with no gene match: 8. CDR3 amino acids: CASLWTGAIYEQYF. CDR3 sequence (DNA): TGTGCCAGCCTCTGGACAGGGGCCATCTACGAGCAGTACTTC. The variable domain in full, completed from reference TRBV2 and TRBJ2-7, reads EPEVTQTPSHQVTQMGQEVILRCVPISNHLYFYWYRQILGQKVEFLVSFYNNEISEKSEIFDDQFSVERPDGSNFTLKIRSTKLEDSAMYFCASLWTGAIYEQYFGPGTRLTVT.

This clonotype was seen repeatedly, ten times or more. The V gene is TRBV7-8, the J gene TRBJ2-7; the D is unclear. The V and J ends lost 6 bases and 7 bases respectively, with 19 bases between them. This CDR3 is built from 14 residues. In germline, CDR1 is SGHVS, CDR2 FQNEAQ. CDR3 nucleotide sequence: TGTGCCAGCAGTTACCGGGTCGCCAAAGGAGAGCAGTACTTC. As protein: CASSYRVAKGEQYF.

As regards this clonotype: A junction end diverges from the germline sequence, so it may reflect a read error. The rearrangement links TRBV19 to TRBJ2-2, with D possibly TRBD2 on 5 matching bases. Per the germline V gene, CDR1 is LNHDA and CDR2 is SQIVND (reference sequence). The CDR3 is made up of 15 amino acids. CDR3 loop: CASSTPAENTGELSF. The CDR3 DNA follows: TGTGCCAGTAGTACCCCGGCCGAGAACACCGGGGAGCTGTCTTTT.

This chain's CDR3 is CASRSNYEQYF. In nucleotides, the CDR3 is TGTGCCAGCAGATCTAACTACGAGCAGTACTTC. This chain links TRBV6-1 with TRBJ2-7; D remains unclear. The germline gives CDR1 MNHNS, CDR2 SASEGT. This CDR3 spans 11 amino acids. V shed 6 bases and J shed 3 bases, with 6 bases lying between them.

V gene TRBV5-4 combines with J gene TRBJ2-1; D unclear. The CDR3 is made up of 16 amino acids. Germline-derived CDR1 and CDR2 are SGHNT and YYREEE (reference sequence). Between the trimmed V and J ends, which lost 0 bases and 3 bases, there was a span of 13 bases. The CDR3 nucleotides read TGTGCCAGCAGCTTGGTGGCCGGGTCTCTCTACAATGAGCAGTTCTTC. Its protein product is CASSLVAGSLYNEQFF.

V gene TRBV6-1 combines with J gene TRBJ2-3; D is ambiguous. Germline CDR1 MNHNS, CDR2 SASEGT. Trimming left V 3 bases short and J 4 bases short, with 8 bases between. The length of the CDR3 is 13 residues. The CDR3 bases are TGTGCCAGCAGTGACGCTGACTCAGATACGCAGTATTTT. Amino acids: CASSDADSDTQYF.

This clonotype was seen many times. The V call is TRBV5-1, the J call TRBJ2-1; 11 positions match TRBD2. V dropped 4 bases and J dropped 6; count of bases not matched to a gene: 9. The CDR3 length is 16 residues. Germline values: CDR1 SGHRS, CDR2 YFSETQ. The CDR3 coding sequence is TGCGCCAGCAGCCCACTTACTAGCGGGGGTTCCAATGAGCAGTTCTTC. The encoded protein is CASSPLTSGGSNEQFF.

As concerns this clonotype: This sequence may be a read error, since a much larger clone differs from it by one base. This chain joins TRBV2 and TRBJ2-5; D not resolved. The CDR3 has 11 residues. V was shortened by 3 bases and J by 13 bases, with 12 bases between the two germline ends. Germline lookup yields CDR1 SNHLY and CDR2 FYNNEI. The DNA for the CDR3 is TGTGCCAGCAGTGATGATGCTCGGGCGTACTTC. Translated, it gives CASSDDARAYF. Supplemented by reference TRBV2 and TRBJ2-5, the full variable domain reads EPEVTQTPSHQVTQMGQEVILRCVPISNHLYFYWYRQILGQKVEFLVSFYNNEISEKSEIFDDQFSVERPDGSNFTLKIRSTKLEDSAMYFCASSDDARAYFGPGTRLLVL.

This clonotype was observed many times. J is TRBJ2-3 and V is TRBV15, with 10 positions matching TRBD2. The germline CDR1 and CDR2 sequences are LNHNV and YYDKDF (reference sequence). The V and J ends lost 0 bases and 2 bases, in that order; junction bases with no gene match: 2. The CDR3 runs 16 residues. CDR3 in DNA: TGTGCCACCAGCAGAGAAACTAGCGGGATCACAGATACGCAGTATTTT. Translated: CATSRETSGITDTQYF.

This clonotype has a count of ten or more. This chain links TRBV9 with TRBJ1-1; D is unresolved. CDR3 length: 15 amino acids. Germline V gives CDR1 SGDLS, CDR2 YYNGEE. The germline V and J ends were trimmed by 1 base and 1 base, with 11 bases remaining between them. CDR3: CASSVQAHPNTEAFF. CDR3 coding DNA: TGTGCCAGCAGCGTACAGGCACACCCGAACACTGAAGCTTTCTTT.

This clonotype was seen only a few times. The gene calls are TRBV6-5 and TRBJ1-1; no firm D call. This CDR3 contains 14 residues. Per germline, CDR1 MNHEY and CDR2 SVGAGI. Trimming removed 1 base at V and 2 bases at J, with 8 bases between. The CDR3 spells CASSYYGSNTEAFF. The CDR3 DNA sequence: TGTGCCAGCAGTTACTACGGATCAAACACTGAAGCTTTCTTT.

This clonotype was observed a few times. The rearrangement joins TRBV6-2 or TRBV6-3 to TRBJ2-1; 11 bases are shared with TRBD2. The DNA end is more similar to TRBJ2-7, so the J call may be wrong. There are 16 residues in the CDR3. Germline CDR1 is MNHEY and CDR2 is SVGEGT. The DNA of the CDR3 is TGTGCCAGCAGTTATAGCGGGGGGGCCTCCTACAATGAGCAGTACTTC. This translates into CASSYSGGASYNEQYF.